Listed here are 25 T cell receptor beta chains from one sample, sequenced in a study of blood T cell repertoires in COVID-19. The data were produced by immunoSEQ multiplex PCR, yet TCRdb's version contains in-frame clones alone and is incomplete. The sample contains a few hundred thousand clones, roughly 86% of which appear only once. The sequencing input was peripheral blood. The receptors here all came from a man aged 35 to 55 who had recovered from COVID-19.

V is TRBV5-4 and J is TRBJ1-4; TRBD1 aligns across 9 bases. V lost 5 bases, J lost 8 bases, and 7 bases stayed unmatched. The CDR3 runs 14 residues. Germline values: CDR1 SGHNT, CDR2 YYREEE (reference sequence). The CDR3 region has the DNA TGTGCCAGCAGTCAGACAGGGGGTGGCGAAAAACTGTTTTTT. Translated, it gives CASSQTGGGEKLFF.

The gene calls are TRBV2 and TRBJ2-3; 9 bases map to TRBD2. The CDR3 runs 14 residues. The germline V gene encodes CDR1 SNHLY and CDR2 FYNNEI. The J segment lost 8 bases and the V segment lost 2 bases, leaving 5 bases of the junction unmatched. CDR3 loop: CASSELAGWGTQYF. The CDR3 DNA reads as TGTGCCAGCAGTGAACTAGCGGGATGGGGTACGCAGTATTTT.

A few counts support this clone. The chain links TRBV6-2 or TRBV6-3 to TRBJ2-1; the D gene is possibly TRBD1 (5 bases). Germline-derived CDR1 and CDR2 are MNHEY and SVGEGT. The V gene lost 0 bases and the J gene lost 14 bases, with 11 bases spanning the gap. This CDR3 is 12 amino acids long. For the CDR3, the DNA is TGTGCCAGCAGTTACTCGGAACAAGGGGAGTTCTTC. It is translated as CASSYSEQGEFF.

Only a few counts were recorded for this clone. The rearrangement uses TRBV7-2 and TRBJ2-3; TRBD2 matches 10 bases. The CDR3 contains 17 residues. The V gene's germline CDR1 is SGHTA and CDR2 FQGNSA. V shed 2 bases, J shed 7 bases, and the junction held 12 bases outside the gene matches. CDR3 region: CASSLSSLSGGRNTQYF. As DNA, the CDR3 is TGTGCCAGCAGCTTATCATCCCTTAGCGGGGGGAGGAATACGCAGTATTTT. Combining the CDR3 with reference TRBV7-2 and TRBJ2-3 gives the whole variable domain GAGVSQSPSNKVTEKGKDVELRCDPISGHTALYWYRQSLGQGLEFLIYFQGNSAPDKSGLPSDRFSAERTGGSVSTLTIQRTQQEDSAVYLCASSLSSLSGGRNTQYFGPGTRLTVL.

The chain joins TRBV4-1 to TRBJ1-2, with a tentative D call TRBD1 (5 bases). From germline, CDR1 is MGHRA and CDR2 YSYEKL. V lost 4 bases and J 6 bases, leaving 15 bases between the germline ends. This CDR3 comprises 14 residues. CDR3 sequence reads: CASSPLGGVHGYTF. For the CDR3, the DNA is TGCGCCAGCAGCCCTCTGGGGGGGGTCCATGGCTACACCTTC.

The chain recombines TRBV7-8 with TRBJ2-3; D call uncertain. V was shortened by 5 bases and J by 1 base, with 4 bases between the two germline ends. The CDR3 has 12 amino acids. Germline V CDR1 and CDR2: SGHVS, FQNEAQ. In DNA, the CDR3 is TGTGCCAGCAGCCAGCGCACAGATACGCAGTATTTT. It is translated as CASSQRTDTQYF.

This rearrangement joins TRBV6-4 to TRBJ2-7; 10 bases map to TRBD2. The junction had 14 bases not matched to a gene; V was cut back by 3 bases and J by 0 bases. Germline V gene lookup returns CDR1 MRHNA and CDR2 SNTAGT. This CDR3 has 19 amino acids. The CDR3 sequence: CASSERGPSGGFPSYEQYF. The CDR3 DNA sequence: TGTGCCAGCAGTGAAAGGGGGCCTAGCGGGGGTTTCCCCTCCTACGAGCAGTACTTC.

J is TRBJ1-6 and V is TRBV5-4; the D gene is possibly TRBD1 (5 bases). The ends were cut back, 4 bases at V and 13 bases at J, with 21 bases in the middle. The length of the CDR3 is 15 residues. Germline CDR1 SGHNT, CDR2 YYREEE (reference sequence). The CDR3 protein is CASSRTSLEIQPLHF. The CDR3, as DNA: TGTGCCAGCAGCAGGACATCACTCGAGATTCAGCCCCTCCACTTT.

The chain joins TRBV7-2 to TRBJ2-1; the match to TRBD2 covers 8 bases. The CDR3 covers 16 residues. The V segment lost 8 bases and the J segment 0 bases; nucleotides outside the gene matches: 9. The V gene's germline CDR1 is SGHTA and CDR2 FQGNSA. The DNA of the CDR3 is TGTGCCAGCTCTCCGGGGGGGGCGGTCTCCTACAATGAGCAGTTCTTC. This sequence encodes CASSPGGAVSYNEQFF.

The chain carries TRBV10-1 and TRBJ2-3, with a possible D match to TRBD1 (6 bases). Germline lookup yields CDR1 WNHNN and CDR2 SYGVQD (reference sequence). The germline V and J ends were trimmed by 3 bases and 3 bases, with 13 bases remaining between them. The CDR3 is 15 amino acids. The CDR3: CASSEGQNPTDTQYF. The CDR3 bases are TGCGCCAGCAGTGAAGGACAGAACCCGACAGATACGCAGTATTTT.

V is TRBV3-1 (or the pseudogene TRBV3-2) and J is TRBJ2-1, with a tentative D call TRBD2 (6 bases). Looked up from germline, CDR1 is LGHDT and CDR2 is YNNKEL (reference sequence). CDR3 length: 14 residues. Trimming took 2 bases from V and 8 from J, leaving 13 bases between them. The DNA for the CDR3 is TGTGCCAGCAGCCAATCGTCTAGCGTCGATGAGCAGTTCTTC. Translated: CASSQSSSVDEQFF.

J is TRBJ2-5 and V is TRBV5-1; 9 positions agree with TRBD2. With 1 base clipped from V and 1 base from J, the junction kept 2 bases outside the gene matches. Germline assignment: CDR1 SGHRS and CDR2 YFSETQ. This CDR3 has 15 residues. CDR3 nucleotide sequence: TGCGCCAGCAGCTTGTTTAGCGGGGGCCAAGAGACCCAGTACTTC. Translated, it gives CASSLFSGGQETQYF.

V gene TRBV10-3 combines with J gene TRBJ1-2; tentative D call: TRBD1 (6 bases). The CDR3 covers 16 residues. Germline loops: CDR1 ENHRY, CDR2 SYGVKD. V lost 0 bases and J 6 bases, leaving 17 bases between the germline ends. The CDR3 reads CAISESVAGDKHGYTF. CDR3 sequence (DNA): TGTGCCATCAGTGAGTCGGTAGCAGGGGATAAACATGGCTACACCTTC.

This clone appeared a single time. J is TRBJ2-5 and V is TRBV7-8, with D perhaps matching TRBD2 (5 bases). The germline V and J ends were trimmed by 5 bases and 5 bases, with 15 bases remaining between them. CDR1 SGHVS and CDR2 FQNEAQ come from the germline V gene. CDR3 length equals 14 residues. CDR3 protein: CASSPDISGETQYF. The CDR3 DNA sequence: TGTGCCAGCAGCCCCGACATTTCGGGGGAGACCCAGTACTTC. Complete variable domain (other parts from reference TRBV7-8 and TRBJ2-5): GAGVSQSPRYKVAKRGQDVALRCDPISGHVSLFWYQQALGQGPEFLTYFQNEAQLDKSGLPSDRFFAERPEGSVSTLKIQRTQQEDSAVYLCASSPDISGETQYFGPGTRLLVL.

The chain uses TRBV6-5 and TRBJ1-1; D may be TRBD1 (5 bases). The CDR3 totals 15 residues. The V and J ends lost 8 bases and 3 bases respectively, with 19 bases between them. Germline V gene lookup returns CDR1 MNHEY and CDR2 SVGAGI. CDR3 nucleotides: TGTGCCAGCGGAAGCCCCGGCGGGGCCCACACTGAAGCTTTCTTT. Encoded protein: CASGSPGGAHTEAFF.

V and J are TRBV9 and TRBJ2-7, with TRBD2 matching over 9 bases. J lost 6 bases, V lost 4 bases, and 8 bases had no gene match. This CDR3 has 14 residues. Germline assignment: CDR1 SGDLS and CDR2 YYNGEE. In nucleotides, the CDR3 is TGTGCCAGCAGCCCCGGACTAGCGAGATCCGAGCAGTACTTC. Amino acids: CASSPGLARSEQYF.

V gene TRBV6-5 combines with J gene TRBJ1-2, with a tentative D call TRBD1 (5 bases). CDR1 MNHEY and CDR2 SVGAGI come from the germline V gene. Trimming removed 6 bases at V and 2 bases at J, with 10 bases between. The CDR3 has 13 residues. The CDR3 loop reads CASRQTANYGYTF. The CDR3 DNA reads TGTGCCAGCAGACAGACAGCGAACTATGGCTACACCTTC.

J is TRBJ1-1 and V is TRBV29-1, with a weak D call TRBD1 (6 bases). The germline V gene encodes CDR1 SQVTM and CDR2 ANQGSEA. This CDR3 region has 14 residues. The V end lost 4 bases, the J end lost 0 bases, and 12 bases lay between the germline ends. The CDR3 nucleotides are TGCAGCGTTGTGGAGAGGGGGATGAACACTGAAGCTTTCTTT. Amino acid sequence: CSVVERGMNTEAFF.

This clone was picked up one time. CDR3 protein: CASSLGQGRADTQYF. The CDR3 DNA reads as TGTGCCAGCAGCCTAGGACAGGGAAGAGCGGATACGCAGTATTTT. The V call is TRBV5-4, the J call TRBJ2-3; 8 bases agree with TRBD1. The CDR3 runs to 15 residues. CDR1 and CDR2 from the germline V gene are SGHNT and YYREEE (reference sequence). V was pared by 4 bases and J by 6 bases, with 10 bases of the junction left unmatched.

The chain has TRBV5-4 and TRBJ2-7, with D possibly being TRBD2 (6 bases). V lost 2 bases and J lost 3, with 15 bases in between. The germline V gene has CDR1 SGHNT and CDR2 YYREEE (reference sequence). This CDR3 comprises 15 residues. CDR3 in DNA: TGTGCCAGCAGCTTAGCTGGGGGACTTAACTACGAGCAGTACTTC. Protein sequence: CASSLAGGLNYEQYF.

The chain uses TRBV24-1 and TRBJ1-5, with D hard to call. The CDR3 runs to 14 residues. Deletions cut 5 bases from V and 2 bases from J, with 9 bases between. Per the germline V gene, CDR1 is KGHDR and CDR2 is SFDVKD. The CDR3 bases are TGTGCCACCAGTGGAGGTGGTGGCAATCAGCCCCAGCATTTT. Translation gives CATSGGGGNQPQHF.

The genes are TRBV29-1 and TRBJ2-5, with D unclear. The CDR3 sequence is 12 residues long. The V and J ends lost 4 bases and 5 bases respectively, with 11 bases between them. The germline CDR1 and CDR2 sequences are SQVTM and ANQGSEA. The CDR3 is CSVGLKLETQYF. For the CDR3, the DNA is TGCAGCGTTGGCTTAAAGCTGGAGACCCAGTACTTC. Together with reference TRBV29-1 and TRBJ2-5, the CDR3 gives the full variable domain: SAVISQKPSRDICQRGTSLTIQCQVDSQVTMMFWYRQQPGQSLTLIATANQGSEATYESGFVIDKFPISRPNLTFSTLTVSNMSPEDSSIYLCSVGLKLETQYFGPGTRLLVL.

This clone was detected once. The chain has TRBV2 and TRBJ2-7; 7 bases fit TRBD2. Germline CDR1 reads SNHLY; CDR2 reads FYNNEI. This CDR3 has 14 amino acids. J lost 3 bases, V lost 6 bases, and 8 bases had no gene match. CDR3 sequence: CASRTQPGGYEQYF. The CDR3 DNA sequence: TGTGCCAGCAGAACCCAACCGGGGGGCTACGAGCAGTACTTC.

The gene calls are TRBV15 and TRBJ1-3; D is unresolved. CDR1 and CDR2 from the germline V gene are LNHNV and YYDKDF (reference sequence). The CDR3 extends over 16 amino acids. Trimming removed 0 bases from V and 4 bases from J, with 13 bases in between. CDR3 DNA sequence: TGTGCCACCAGCAGAGATAACACAGTTGTCGGAAACACCATATATTTT. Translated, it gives CATSRDNTVVGNTIYF. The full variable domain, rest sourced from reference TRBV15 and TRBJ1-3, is DAMVIQNPRYQVTQFGKPVTLSCSQTLNHNVMYWYQQKSSQAPKLLFHYYDKDFNNEADTPDNFQSRRPNTSFCFLDIRSPGLGDTAMYLCATSRDNTVVGNTIYFGEGSWLTVV.

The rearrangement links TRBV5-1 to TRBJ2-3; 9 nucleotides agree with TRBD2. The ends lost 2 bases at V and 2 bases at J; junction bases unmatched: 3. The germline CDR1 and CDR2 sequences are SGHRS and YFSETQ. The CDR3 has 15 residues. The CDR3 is CASSLAGGPTDTQYF. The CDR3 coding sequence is TGCGCCAGCAGCTTAGCGGGAGGCCCCACAGATACGCAGTATTTT.